This T cell receptor (beta chain) is from a study of blood T cell repertoires in COVID-19. Overall study context: The cDNA or gDNA used as material had been derived from T cells, B-cell-depleted T cells, or PBMCs.

The CDR3 is 14 amino acids. The ends were cut back, 4 bases at V and 2 bases at J, with 10 bases in the middle. Germline V gene data show CDR1 as SGHTA and CDR2 as FQGTGA. This table comes from immunoSEQ multiplex PCR, and its TCRdb copy is limited to in-frame clones, with some not included. The sample lists about 220,000 clones, 84% occurring once. The clonotype originates from a middle-aged woman who had recovered from COVID-19. Sequencing input: PBMCs or T cells enriched from blood (not recorded which). The chain employs TRBV7-3 and TRBJ2-3; D may be TRBD2 (6 bases). For the CDR3, the DNA is TGTGCCAGCAGCTCGCGGGACTCCACAGATACGCAGTATTTT. It yields the protein CASSSRDSTDTQYF.